This T cell receptor beta chain appears in the sequencing data of a study of T cells after yellow fever vaccination. Study-wide context: SMART-Seq v4 Ultra Low Input served to prepare low-cell-number fractions.

TCRdb re-called the 5' RACE reads with MiXCR, one entry per CDR3 protein. The table includes some 340,000 distinct CDR3 sequences, about 10% detected once. Broader study findings: Sorted repertoires could include abundant contaminating clonotypes from bulk cells. Most primary-vaccination clones reappeared after the booster (about 95% CD4, approximately 88% CD8).

The germline V and J ends were trimmed by 4 bases and 0 bases, with 13 bases remaining between them. The CDR3 sequence is 16 residues long. Germline V gene data show CDR1 as MDHEN and CDR2 as SYDVKM. Regarding this clonotype: Its specificity is unknown.

The TCR was taken from a man in his late teens or twenties who received the YFV17D yellow fever vaccine. The genes are TRBV28 and TRBJ2-1; unclear D gene. Sequenced here: CD4+ T cells sorted from PBMCs, sampled 45 days after the yellow fever booster vaccination. The DNA of the CDR3 is TGTGCCAGCAGTTCCGCCGAAGGGAACTCCTACAATGAGCAGTTCTTC. Its translation: CASSSAEGNSYNEQFF.